Listed here are 8 T cell receptor beta chains from one sample, sequenced in a study of blood T cell repertoires in COVID-19. This table comes from immunoSEQ multiplex PCR, and its TCRdb copy is limited to in-frame clones, with some not included. The table shows about 91,000 clones, with 88% occurring only once. The specimen sequenced was peripheral blood. Every receptor here comes from a woman between 65 and 79 years old with acute or convalescent COVID-19.

The chain couples TRBV24-1 to TRBJ2-2, with TRBD2 matching over 7 bases. CDR1 and CDR2 from the germline V gene are KGHDR and SFDVKD. V shed 4 bases and J 4 bases; nucleotides not matched to a gene: 11. This CDR3 is built from 17 residues. The CDR3 DNA follows: TGTGCCACCAGTGACTTGGCCCGGACTAGTACCACCGGGGAGCTGTTTTTT. Its translation: CATSDLARTSTTGELFF.

This chain uses TRBV19 with TRBJ2-1, with 8 bases identical to TRBD1. CDR1 is LNHDA and CDR2 is SQIVND in the germline V gene (reference sequence). J gave up 14 bases and V 6 bases, and 6 bases lay outside the gene matches. The CDR3 has 11 residues. CDR3 sequence: CASSPGTGEFF. The CDR3 coding sequence is TGTGCCAGTAGCCCCGGGACAGGAGAGTTCTTC.

The genes are TRBV12-3 or TRBV12-4 and TRBJ1-5; TRBD1 is a possible D gene (6 bases). V was shortened by 5 bases and J by 9 bases, with 14 bases between the two germline ends. The CDR3 runs 13 residues. The CDR3 DNA reads TGTGCCAGCAGTCGACAGGCCTACGGGCCCCAGCATTTT. Protein product: CASSRQAYGPQHF.

The chain recombines TRBV29-1 with TRBJ2-1, with 12 bases fitting TRBD2. The CDR3 loop spans 14 amino acids. CDR1 SQVTM and CDR2 ANQGSEA come from the germline V gene. Unmatched junction bases numbered 8, after V lost 5 bases and J lost 9 bases. CDR3 sequence reads: CSVRLAGGVGEQFF. CDR3 nucleotide sequence: TGCAGCGTTAGGCTAGCGGGAGGGGTAGGTGAGCAGTTCTTC.

V is TRBV7-9 and J is TRBJ2-7; a possible D gene is TRBD1 (6 bases). V was pared by 4 bases and J by 3 bases, with 13 bases between. Germline lookup yields CDR1 SEHNR and CDR2 FQNEAQ (reference sequence). This CDR3 contains 14 residues. This CDR3 is CASSYGQLIYEQYF. In nucleotides, the CDR3 is TGTGCCAGCAGCTACGGACAGCTTATCTACGAGCAGTACTTC.

CDR3 sequence: CASSPPERGAKETQYF. In DNA, the CDR3 is TGTGCCAGCAGTCCCCCGGAGCGGGGGGCCAAAGAGACCCAGTACTTC. The chain links TRBV6-2 or TRBV6-3 to TRBJ2-5; TRBD2 matches 9 bases. With 5 bases clipped from V and 3 bases from J, the junction kept 10 bases outside the gene matches. Germline values: CDR1 MNHEY, CDR2 SVGEGT. The CDR3 has 16 amino acids.

The rearrangement joins TRBV18 to TRBJ2-1; D may be TRBD2 (5 bases). Germline V gene lookup returns CDR1 KGHSH and CDR2 LQKENI. Trimming stripped 2 bases from V and 0 bases from J, with 5 bases between. CDR3 length: 14 amino acids. CDR3 residues: CASSPTSSYNEQFF. The CDR3 DNA reads TGTGCCAGCTCACCAACTAGCTCCTACAATGAGCAGTTCTTC.

The CDR3 spells CASGSRNRSNSGANVLTF. The DNA for the CDR3 is TGCGCCAGCGGATCCCGGAACAGGAGCAACTCTGGGGCCAACGTCCTGACTTTC. The chain carries TRBV5-1 and TRBJ2-6, with D maybe TRBD1 (5 bases). This CDR3 is 18 amino acids long. Germline loops: CDR1 SGHRS, CDR2 YFSETQ. V lost 7 bases, J lost 0 bases, and 20 bases lay in between.